A single sample gave rise to the 28 T cell receptor beta chains below, sequenced in a study of T cell responses to AZD1222 COVID-19 vaccine (dated by TCRdb to about 2021). Library preparation employed the immunoSEQ multiplex PCR assay. In TCRdb, the immuneACCESS table is reduced to in-frame sequences with V and J assigned. These tables do not hold every clone; where another copy was compared, an unresolved V gene accounts for under half, and the others remain unexplained. This sample has approximately 150,000 clones in its table, and roughly 88% of those were observed once. The top ten constitute approximately 5.1% of the sample. Explained via the paper, the time point label denotes: about 28 days (+/-7) after the second vaccine dose. The sample's treatment or condition, from its label and the paper: meningococcal conjugate vaccine given as trial control. Sequencing was performed on peripheral blood, taken 28 days after the second dose of the MenACWY control vaccine. These receptors were collected from an adult who received the MenACWY meningococcal vaccine as a control.

The chain couples TRBV7-8 to TRBJ2-5, with TRBD2 as a possible D gene (6 bases). Trimming stripped 2 bases from V and 3 bases from J, with 10 bases between. CDR1 is SGHVS, CDR2 FQNEAQ, per germline. The CDR3 is 14 amino acids. Written as DNA, the CDR3 is TGTGCCAGCAGCTTAAGGACTACCGAAGAGACCCAGTACTTC. Its protein is CASSLRTTEETQYF.

The chain employs TRBV5-1 and TRBJ1-2, with 8 nucleotides matching TRBD1. V was clipped by 3 bases and J by 8 bases; unmatched bases: 6. This CDR3 has 13 amino acids. CDR1 is SGHRS and CDR2 is YFSETQ in the germline V gene. The CDR3 nucleotides read TGCGCCAGCAGCTCCCAGACAGGGGAAGGCTACACCTTC. It yields the protein CASSSQTGEGYTF. The full variable domain, in which reference TRBV5-1 and TRBJ1-2 provide the parts outside the CDR3, is KAGVTQTPRYLIKTRGQQVTLSCSPISGHRSVSWYQQTPGQGLQFLFEYFSETQRNKGNFPGRFSGRQFSNSRSEMNVSTLELGDSALYLCASSSQTGEGYTFGSGTRLTVV.

The chain is built from TRBV5-5 and TRBJ1-2; maybe TRBD1 (5 bases). The CDR3 runs 13 residues. Trimming removed 0 bases at V and 8 bases at J, with 11 bases between. CDR1 is SGHKS and CDR2 is YYEKEE in the germline V gene (reference sequence). CDR3 loop: CASSLVGVAGYTF. The CDR3 coding sequence is TGTGCCAGCAGCTTGGTGGGGGTGGCGGGCTACACCTTC.

V gene TRBV7-9 combines with J gene TRBJ2-3; D is possibly TRBD2 (6 bases). V gave up 1 base and J gave up 1 base, with 9 bases separating them. CDR1 SEHNR and CDR2 FQNEAQ come from the germline V gene (reference sequence). CDR3 length equals 15 residues. The CDR3 reads CASSLGASGTDTQYF. Written as DNA, the CDR3 is TGTGCCAGCAGCTTAGGGGCTAGCGGCACAGATACGCAGTATTTT.

This chain uses TRBV18 with TRBJ2-7; D gene uncertain. CDR1 and CDR2 (germline): KGHSH, LQKENI. The V end lost 3 bases, the J end lost 3 bases, and 9 bases lay between the germline ends. CDR3 size: 13 residues. The CDR3 DNA sequence: TGTGCCAGCTCACCGGGGATCCTCTACGAGCAGTACTTC. Amino acid sequence: CASSPGILYEQYF.

The chain combines TRBV6-2 or TRBV6-3 with TRBJ2-3; TRBD2 is a possible D gene (5 bases). CDR1 MNHEY and CDR2 SVGEGT come from the germline V gene. Trimming removed 2 bases at V and 0 bases at J, with 12 bases between. The CDR3 is 16 residues long. This CDR3 reads CASSYPLALSTDTQYF. CDR3 bases: TGTGCCAGCAGTTACCCCTTAGCGCTTAGCACAGATACGCAGTATTTT.

The V and J genes are TRBV11-2 and TRBJ1-5; D call uncertain. V shed 5 bases and J shed 2 bases, with 7 bases lying between them. This CDR3 has 13 amino acids. Per germline, CDR1 SGHAT and CDR2 FQNNGV. The CDR3, as DNA: TGTGCCAGCAGCCAGACCGGCAATCAGCCCCAGCATTTT. It translates to CASSQTGNQPQHF.

This clone was seen only once. The chain recombines TRBV9 with TRBJ2-1; 8 positions agree with TRBD1. The length of the CDR3 is 15 residues. J lost 4 bases, V lost 0 bases, and 3 bases had no gene match. CDR1 is SGDLS and CDR2 is YYNGEE in the germline V gene. The CDR3 DNA is TGTGCCAGCAGCGTAGCGGGACAGGAGTACAATGAGCAGTTCTTC. Translated, it gives CASSVAGQEYNEQFF.

The chain carries TRBV5-1 and TRBJ1-2, with 8 bases identical to TRBD1. The V gene's germline CDR1 is SGHRS and CDR2 YFSETQ. V was clipped by 0 bases and J by 4 bases; unmatched bases: 11. The CDR3 spans 17 residues. The CDR3 nucleotides are TGCGCCAGCAGCTTGGGCGGGTCAGGGGGCGCTGGCTATGGCTACACCTTC. Residues: CASSLGGSGGAGYGYTF.

This clone is a singleton in its sample. The rearrangement joins TRBV3-1 (or the pseudogene TRBV3-2) to TRBJ2-7; D could derive from TRBD1 or TRBD2 (6 bases each). Germline V gene sequence: CDR1 LGHDT, CDR2 YNNKEL (reference sequence). Trimming took 7 bases from V and 5 from J, leaving 12 bases between them. The CDR3 runs 12 residues. The CDR3 loop is CASNQEGDEQYF. The CDR3 DNA reads TGTGCCAGCAACCAGGAGGGGGACGAGCAGTACTTC.

The J gene is TRBJ1-6, the V gene TRBV27, with 9 bases lining up with TRBD1. This CDR3 region has 18 residues. Germline CDR1 MNHEY, CDR2 SMNVEV (reference sequence). V gave up 4 bases and J gave up 7 bases; unmatched junction bases: 14. This chain's CDR3 is CASSSLRDRARRNSPLHF. The CDR3 DNA reads TGTGCCAGCAGTTCTCTCCGGGACAGGGCTCGCCGAAATTCACCCCTCCACTTT.

V and J are TRBV11-3 and TRBJ2-7; 7 bases line up with TRBD2. V was pared by 5 bases and J by 2 bases, with 6 bases of the junction left unmatched. Germline CDR1 reads SGHNT; CDR2 reads YENEEA. CDR3 length: 14 amino acids. CDR3 DNA sequence: TGTGCCAGCAGCCAACTAGCGTCGGCCTACGAGCAGTACTTC. Amino acid sequence: CASSQLASAYEQYF. Looking up the rest from reference TRBV11-3 and TRBJ2-7 gives the full variable domain: EAGVVQSPRYKIIEKKQPVAFWCNPISGHNTLYWYLQNLGQGPELLIRYENEEAVDDSQLPKDRFSAERLKGVDSTLKIQPAELGDSAVYLCASSQLASAYEQYFGPGTRLTVT.

CDR3 sequence reads: CASSPATGLAYEQYF. CDR3 DNA sequence: TGTGCCAGCAGCCCCGCGACAGGGCTAGCCTACGAGCAGTACTTC. J is TRBJ2-7 and V is TRBV11-3; 7 bases agree with TRBD1. There are 15 residues in the CDR3. Germline trimming cut 5 bases from V and 2 bases from J; bases unmatched to any gene: 9. The V gene's germline CDR1 is SGHNT and CDR2 YENEEA.

This clone appeared once. The chain couples TRBV13 to TRBJ2-2; 9 bases agree with TRBD2. The CDR3 has 18 amino acids. Germline values: CDR1 PRHDT, CDR2 FYEKMQ (reference sequence). J gave up 1 base and V 2 bases, and 8 bases lay outside the gene matches. CDR3 nucleotides: TGTGCCAGCAGCTTACTGAGACTAGCGGAGAGGAACACCGGGGAGCTGTTTTTT. The encoded protein is CASSLLRLAERNTGELFF.

V usage is TRBV21-1 and J usage is TRBJ2-1; the D call TRBD1 from the table was never checked on the DNA. TRBV21-1 is described as a pseudogene. The CDR3 has 15 residues. CDR3 loop: CASSNGGTGYNEQFF. The CDR3, as DNA: TGTGCCAGCAGCAACGGCGGGACAGGATACAATGAGCAGTTCTTC.

The rearrangement uses TRBV5-1 and TRBJ1-4; the match to TRBD1 covers 7 bases. This CDR3 contains 14 residues. Per the germline V gene, CDR1 is SGHRS and CDR2 is YFSETQ. V lost 1 base to trimming and J lost 5 bases; unmatched junction nucleotides: 2. CDR3 nucleotides: TGCGCCAGCAGCTTGTCACAGGGGAATGAAAAACTGTTTTTT. Its translation is CASSLSQGNEKLFF.

The gene calls are TRBV7-9 and TRBJ1-6; D is undetermined. Germline CDR1 SEHNR, CDR2 FQNEAQ (reference sequence). This CDR3 is 17 amino acids long. V was shortened by 2 bases and J by 4 bases, with 15 bases between the two germline ends. The CDR3 DNA reads TGTGCCAGCAGCTTAAGCGCTCCGGAGGGTTATAATTCACCCCTCCACTTT. It encodes CASSLSAPEGYNSPLHF.

V and J are TRBV6-2 or TRBV6-3 and TRBJ2-1; D might be TRBD1 (5 bases). Germline loops: CDR1 MNHEY, CDR2 SVGEGT. The CDR3 is 12 residues long. V gave up 5 bases and J gave up 14 bases, with 16 bases separating them. Here the CDR3 DNA reads TGTGCCAGCAGTGCACCGGGCCCCAGGGAGTTCTTC. It is translated as CASSAPGPREFF.

This sequence joins TRBV28 and TRBJ1-6; no clear D. The CDR3 totals 15 residues. Trimming stripped 5 bases from V and 0 bases from J, with 8 bases between. The V gene's germline CDR1 is MDHEN and CDR2 SYDVKM. In nucleotides, the CDR3 is TGTGCCAGCAGTGGAGGGAGCTCCTATAATTCACCCCTCCACTTT. Translating it yields CASSGGSSYNSPLHF.

This chain links TRBV11-3 with TRBJ1-4; no firm D call. V was cut by 5 bases and J by 0 bases, with 10 bases left in between. The CDR3 runs to 15 residues. Germline CDR1 and CDR2: SGHNT and YENEEA. The CDR3 region has the DNA TGTGCCAGCAGCCGCCTCCGGTCAACTAATGAAAAACTGTTTTTT. It specifies CASSRLRSTNEKLFF.

This chain connects TRBV30 to TRBJ1-1; D might be TRBD1 (5 bases). The CDR3 has 14 residues. Trimming pared 0 bases from V and 0 bases from J, leaving 8 bases between. Per germline, CDR1 GTSNPN and CDR2 SVGIG (reference sequence). CDR3 residues: CAWSVPGMNTEAFF. The CDR3 nucleotides are TGTGCCTGGAGTGTACCAGGGATGAACACTGAAGCTTTCTTT.

V is TRBV7-9 and J is TRBJ2-3; TRBD2 matches at 7 bases. This CDR3 has 15 residues. With V trimmed by 4 bases and J by 3 bases, 7 bases remained unmatched. CDR1 and CDR2 from the germline V gene are SEHNR and FQNEAQ (reference sequence). Here the CDR3 reads CASSSHERETDTQYF. CDR3 bases: TGTGCCAGCAGCTCCCATGAGCGGGAAACAGATACGCAGTATTTT.

The rearrangement joins TRBV5-1 to TRBJ1-1; possibly TRBD1 for D (5 bases). Trimming removed 5 bases at V and 0 bases at J, with 17 bases between. This CDR3 spans 16 amino acids. CDR1 is SGHRS and CDR2 is YFSETQ in the germline V gene. The CDR3, as DNA: TGCGCCAGCAGGAAGGGGCAGGGCGACATGAACACTGAAGCTTTCTTT. It codes for CASRKGQGDMNTEAFF.

This chain connects TRBV2 to TRBJ2-7; 7 bases match TRBD2. CDR3 length: 13 residues. V was clipped by 6 bases and J by 1 base; unmatched bases: 3. Germline V gene lookup returns CDR1 SNHLY and CDR2 FYNNEI. The CDR3 loop reads CASRGGSSYEQYF. CDR3 nucleotide sequence: TGTGCCAGCAGGGGGGGGTCTTCCTACGAGCAGTACTTC.

The chain carries TRBV6-1 and TRBJ1-6, with D unresolved. CDR3 length: 20 residues. Trimming stripped 2 bases from V and 0 bases from J, with 20 bases between. The germline CDR1 and CDR2 sequences are MNHNS and SASEGT. CDR3 amino acids: CASSELRPTRRSSYNSPLHF. The CDR3 DNA follows: TGTGCCAGCAGTGAACTTAGGCCGACGCGCCGGAGCTCCTATAATTCACCCCTCCACTTT.

This chain uses TRBV3-1 (or the pseudogene TRBV3-2) with TRBJ1-2; no firm D call. From germline, CDR1 is LGHDT and CDR2 YNNKEL (reference sequence). This CDR3 has 12 residues. V shed 0 bases and J shed 3 bases, with 2 bases lying between them. This CDR3 reads CASSQEDYGYTF. CDR3 sequence (DNA): TGTGCCAGCAGCCAAGAAGACTATGGCTACACCTTC.

A remark on this clone: At one of its ends the junction is not consistent with the germline gene, which may arise from a read error. The gene calls are TRBV7-7 and TRBJ2-3, with a tentative D call TRBD2 (5 bases). The CDR3 length is 15 residues. Germline-derived CDR1 and CDR2 are SSHAT and FNYEAQ (reference sequence). Here the CDR3 reads CASSLSRGNTDTQYF. The CDR3, as DNA: TGTGCTAGCAGCTTAAGTCGAGGGAACACAGATACGCAGTATTTT.

This rearrangement joins TRBV6-5 to TRBJ2-7; TRBD2 might be the D (6 bases). CDR1 and CDR2 (germline): MNHEY, SVGAGI. The length of the CDR3 is 15 residues. Trimming took off 2 bases at V and 3 bases at J, with 14 bases between the two ends. CDR3: CASSYTLAMGYEQYF. DNA of the CDR3: TGTGCCAGCAGTTACACCCTAGCGATGGGCTACGAGCAGTACTTC.